This is a list of T cell receptor beta chains from one sample in a study of T cells in Graves' hyperthyroidism and ophthalmopathy. TCRdb independently ran MiXCR on the multiplex PCR reads; one entry per CDR3 protein. The sample carries about 50,000 distinct CDR3 sequences, about 52% recorded once. Sequenced material: peripheral blood or thyroid tissue (not recorded which). The receptors were sampled from a woman aged 45-65 years with Graves' hyperthyroidism. Each CDR3 is given with its conserved first and last residue. Each record gives: D gene, CDR3 length, J gene, V gene, clone size, CDR3 protein, CDR3 DNA. The D gene is left open where the match is weak. The size of a clone is reported for some rows only, either as once, few or many, or as a class for expanded clones.

TRBD1 | 18 | TRBJ2-7 | TRBV10-3 | many | CAISEPGPDRARIYEQYF | TGTGCCATCAGTGAGCCTGGACCGGACAGGGCTCGAATCTACGAGCAGTACTTC
. | 12 | TRBJ2-3 | TRBV4-3 | once | CASGHSGDTHYF | TGCGCCAGCGGCCATAGCGGAGATACGCATTATTTT
. | 16 | TRBJ1-1 | TRBV20-1 | many | CSARDPYEDENTEAFF | TGCAGTGCTAGAGACCCCTACGAAGACGAGAACACTGAAGCTTTCTTT
. | 17 | TRBJ1-3 | TRBV3-1 | . | CASSQDLGTVSGNTIYF | TGTGCCAGCAGCCAAGATCTTGGGACGGTCTCTGGAAACACCATATATTTT
TRBD1 | 18 | TRBJ1-5 | TRBV28 | . | CASSSRDRGIYRNQPQHF | TGTGCCAGCAGTTCCCGGGACAGGGGGATTTATCGCAATCAGCCCCAGCATTTT
. | 14 | TRBJ2-5 | TRBV7-9 | . | CASSPEGLGETQYF | TGTGCCAGCAGCCCCGAGGGGTTGGGGGAGACCCAGTACTTC
. | 13 | TRBJ1-2 | TRBV24-1 | few | CATSDSPHYGYTF | TGTGCCACCAGTGACTCCCCCCACTATGGCTACACCTTC
TRBD2 | 14 | TRBJ2-5 | TRBV6-6 | . | CASRRTSGTETQYF | TGTGCCAGCAGAAGGACTAGCGGGACAGAGACCCAGTACTTC
. | 20 | TRBJ2-5 | TRBV10-3 | . | CASTTGVVATPSVRVETQYF | .
. | 14 | TRBJ1-1 | TRBV6-5 | many | CASRVQGFETEAFF | TGTGCCAGCAGGGTACAGGGATTCGAGACTGAAGCTTTCTTT
. | 13 | TRBJ2-5 | TRBV7-6 | many | CASSGGLPETQYF | TGTGCCAGCAGCGGAGGACTCCCAGAGACCCAGTACTTC
TRBD2 | 15 | TRBJ2-2 | TRBV27 | many | CASSWTSGRTGELFF | TGTGCCAGCAGTTGGACTAGCGGGAGAACCGGGGAGCTGTTTTTT
TRBD1 | 13 | TRBJ1-2 | TRBV10-2 | once | CATGNGQGDGYTF | TGCGCCACCGGAAACGGACAGGGGGATGGCTACACCTTC
. | 15 | TRBJ2-7 | TRBV27 | many | CASSQGPGRTYEQYF | TGTGCCAGCAGCCAGGGTCCGGGCCGAACCTACGAGCAGTACTTC
. | 15 | TRBJ1-3 | TRBV6-1 | . | CASSGAANYGYTIYF | TGTGCCAGCAGTGGGGCAGCTAACTATGGCTACACCATATATTTT
TRBD2 | 15 | TRBJ2-7 | TRBV4-1 | . | CASSQGVAGGYGQCF | TGCGCCAGCAGCCAGGGTGTAGCGGGAGGTTACGGGCAGTGCTTC
TRBD1 | 13 | TRBJ1-5 | TRBV6-2/TRBV6-3 | many | CASFNRGGQPQHF | TGTGCCAGCTTCAACAGGGGTGGTCAGCCCCAGCATTTT
. | 13 | TRBJ2-7 | TRBV7-8 | . | CASSPNGMCEQYF | TGTGCCAGCAGCCCTAACGGGATGTGCGAGCAGTACTTC
TRBD1 | 16 | TRBJ2-2 | TRBV5-1 | . | CASSLEGQVATGELFF | TGCGCCAGCAGCTTGGAGGGACAGGTGGCCACCGGGGAGCTGTTTTTT
TRBD1 | 15 | TRBJ1-2 | TRBV7-9 | . | CASSRTTGGWYGYTF | TGTGCCAGCAGCCGCACGACAGGGGGCTGGTATGGCTACACCTTC
. | 15 | TRBJ2-5 | TRBV7-7 | few | CASSLSGAQGETQYF | TGTGCTAGCAGCTTATCAGGGGCGCAAGGAGAGACCCAGTACTTC
TRBD2 | 16 | TRBJ2-7 | TRBV20-1 | . | CSASGLAGVLGYEQYF | TGCAGTGCTAGTGGACTAGCGGGAGTACTGGGCTACGAGCAGTACTTC
TRBD1 | 14 | TRBJ2-7 | TRBV27 | . | CASSSGQDSYEQYF | TGTGCCAGCAGTTCCGGACAGGACTCCTACGAGCAGTACTTC